Listed below are T cell receptor beta chains from one sample, sequenced in a study of blood T cell repertoires in COVID-19. Sequencing was performed with immunoSEQ multiplex PCR; in TCRdb, only in-frame clones are kept and a portion is missing. This sample has more than 300,000 clones; over 85% occur once, and the top ten carry roughly a tenth. The source material was PBMCs or T cells enriched from blood (not recorded which). These receptors originate from a woman aged 25 to 39 who had recovered from COVID-19. Both conserved end residues are trimmed from each CDR3. The order of the fields is V gene, J gene, clone size, D gene, CDR3 protein. A D gene is named only where the DNA matches it firmly. Rows may omit the clone size; those that give it use once, few, many or a size class.

TRBV7-2	TRBJ2-3	once	TRBD1	ASSLGQGVSGADTQY
TRBV7-2	TRBJ1-1	.	.	ASSLPRAGVSDRPM
TRBV29-1	TRBJ1-2	few	TRBD1	SVEGQSLGGYT
TRBV7-6	TRBJ1-5	.	.	ASSSGIFQPQH
TRBV18	TRBJ1-1	.	.	ASSVGENTEAF
TRBV5-1	TRBJ1-1	once	.	ASSSTWRNTEAF
TRBV10-3	TRBJ2-2	.	TRBD2	AISEGLAGGLTNGELF
TRBV2	TRBJ2-1	once	TRBD2	ASRRTSGRGNEQF
TRBV28	TRBJ1-1	few	TRBD1	ASSFAGQVTEAF
TRBV7-2	TRBJ2-3	.	TRBD1	ASSLVQGAGTDTQY
TRBV28	TRBJ1-5	.	.	ASSLFTDNSNQPQH
TRBV13	TRBJ1-6	.	.	ASSPRGLNSPLH
TRBV15	TRBJ1-6	.	TRBD1	ATSRDPGGSNSPLH
TRBV19	TRBJ2-1	.	.	ASSKASGSYNEQF
TRBV7-2	TRBJ1-1	.	TRBD1	ASSLVWGTGVFTEAF
TRBV6-5	TRBJ2-1	.	.	ASGFRGNEQF
TRBV19	TRBJ2-7	.	.	ASSTLPEEWPYEQY
TRBV11-3	TRBJ2-2	once	TRBD1	ASSPGQGIPGNTGELF
TRBV10-3	TRBJ1-4	once	.	AIRRDKNEKLF
TRBV27	TRBJ2-7	.	.	ASSFGRATYEQY
TRBV7-3	TRBJ1-6	.	.	ASSLDGGDSPLH
TRBV29-1	TRBJ2-3	.	TRBD2	SVRGASGSTRYTDTQY
TRBV18	TRBJ1-1	.	.	ASSANSNTEAF
TRBV27	TRBJ1-6	.	.	ASADPSATGGFYNSPLH
TRBV7-6	TRBJ1-1	.	.	ASSSPQGIRATPEAF
TRBV25-1	TRBJ2-1	once	TRBD2	ASGSGNPYNEQF
TRBV27	TRBJ2-1	.	.	ASSPWVGLNDNEQF
TRBV2	TRBJ2-1	.	.	ASSAASYEQF
TRBV7-8	TRBJ2-1	.	TRBD2	ASSPGTSGEF
TRBV6-6	TRBJ2-1	.	TRBD2	ASRPGLASYNEQF
TRBV19	TRBJ1-6	.	.	ASSIPAGRNSPLH
TRBV6-5	TRBJ2-7	.	TRBD1	ASSYRRSTGGYEQY
TRBV3-1/TRBV3-2	TRBJ2-7	.	TRBD1	ASSYRYRGLLSGEQY
TRBV5-1	TRBJ1-5	.	TRBD1	ASSFTGVGQPQH
TRBV5-4	TRBJ1-1	.	.	ASSLEVAAVPEAF
TRBV12-5	TRBJ2-3	.	TRBD2	ASGAGLAGVTDTQY
TRBV19	TRBJ2-1	.	TRBD2	ASRRGGQYLAGDRNEQF
TRBV6-6	TRBJ1-4	once	.	ASSYSVATNEKLF
TRBV30	TRBJ1-4	.	TRBD1	AWMGQATNEKLF
TRBV4-1	TRBJ2-3	.	.	ASSLTARQAGTDTQY
TRBV5-1	TRBJ2-4	.	TRBD2	ASSLASSGREIVKNIQY
TRBV15	TRBJ2-7	.	.	ATSREDGSFEQY
TRBV5-1	TRBJ2-2	.	TRBD1	ASSFTGTVVSGELF
TRBV19	TRBJ1-2	.	.	ASSREDPTASYT
TRBV4-3	TRBJ2-7	.	.	ASSQVAGSTNEQY
TRBV21-1	TRBJ2-3	few	.	ATDRGPTDTQY
TRBV27	TRBJ2-1	.	.	ASSLQSGENEQF
TRBV11-2	TRBJ2-1	once	.	ASSSRWREGNEQF
TRBV4-1	TRBJ2-2	.	.	ASSQGEYAGELF
TRBV6-1	TRBJ2-2	.	TRBD2	ASSGARGLASLDTGELF
TRBV25-1	TRBJ2-5	.	TRBD1	ASSDFGFQGAFGTQY
TRBV9	TRBJ2-7	few	TRBD1	ASSPSRDRVGEQY
TRBV9	TRBJ2-7	.	TRBD2	ASSADTLLAGESYEQY